This T cell receptor beta chain was profiled in a study of blood T cell repertoires in COVID-19. In the study overall: COVID-19 samples collected from the United States, Italy and Spain covered acute and convalescent phases. Sources were T cells, B-cell-depleted T cells, or PBMCs; the material itself was cDNA or gDNA.

This table comes from immunoSEQ multiplex PCR, and its TCRdb copy is limited to in-frame clones, with some not included. The top ten clones hold roughly 6.3% of a sample with more than 200,000 clones, roughly 88% of them seen once. This clone was seen once. The CDR3 is made up of 14 amino acids. Germline V gene data show CDR1 as WNHNN and CDR2 as SYGVQD (reference sequence). V lost 4 bases and J 9 bases, leaving 13 bases between the germline ends. This sequence originates from a young woman with COVID-19, enrolled during active disease. The V gene is TRBV10-1, the J gene TRBJ1-6; possibly TRBD1 for D (5 bases). Sequencing was done on a sample of peripheral blood. The chain's CDR3 is CASSARQGGSPLHF. The CDR3 coding sequence is TGCGCCAGCAGTGCCCGGCAGGGAGGTTCACCCCTCCACTTT.